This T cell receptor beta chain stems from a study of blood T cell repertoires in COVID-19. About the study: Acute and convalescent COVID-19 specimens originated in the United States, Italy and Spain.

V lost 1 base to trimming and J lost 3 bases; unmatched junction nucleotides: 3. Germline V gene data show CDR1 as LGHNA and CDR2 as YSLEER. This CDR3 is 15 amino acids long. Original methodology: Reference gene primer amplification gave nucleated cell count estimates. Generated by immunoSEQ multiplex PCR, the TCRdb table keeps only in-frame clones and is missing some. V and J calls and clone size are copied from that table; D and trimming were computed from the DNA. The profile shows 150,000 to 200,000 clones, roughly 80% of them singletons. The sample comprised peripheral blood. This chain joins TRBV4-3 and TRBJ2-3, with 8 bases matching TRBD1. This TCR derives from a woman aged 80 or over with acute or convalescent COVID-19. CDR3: CASSQARTGTDTQYF. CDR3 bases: TGCGCCAGCAGCCAAGCACGGACAGGGACAGATACGCAGTATTTT.